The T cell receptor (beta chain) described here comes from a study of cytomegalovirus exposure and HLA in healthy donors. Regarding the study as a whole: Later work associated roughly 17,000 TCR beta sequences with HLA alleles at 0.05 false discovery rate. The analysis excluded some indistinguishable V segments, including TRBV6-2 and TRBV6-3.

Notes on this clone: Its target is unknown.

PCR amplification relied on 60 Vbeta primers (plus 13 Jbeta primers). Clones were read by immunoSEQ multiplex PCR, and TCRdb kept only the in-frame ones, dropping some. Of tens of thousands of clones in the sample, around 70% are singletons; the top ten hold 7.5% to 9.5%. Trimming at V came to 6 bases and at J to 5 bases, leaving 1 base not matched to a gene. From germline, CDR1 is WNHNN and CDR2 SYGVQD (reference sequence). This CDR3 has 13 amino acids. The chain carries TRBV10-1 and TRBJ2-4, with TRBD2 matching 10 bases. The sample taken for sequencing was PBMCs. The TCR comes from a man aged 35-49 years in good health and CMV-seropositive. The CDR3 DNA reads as TGCGCCAGCAGCCTAGCGGGGGAAAACATTCAGTACTTC. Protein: CASSLAGENIQYF.